This TCR beta chain was found in a study of glioma-infiltrating T cells after dendritic cell vaccination. The immunoSEQ assay amplified TCRB CDR3 from up to 2 ug DNA. The data were produced by immunoSEQ multiplex PCR, yet TCRdb's version contains in-frame clones alone and is incomplete. Here the sample spans approximately 48,000 clones, 70% to 90% being singletons. This clone was seen once. Noted time point: after dendritic cell vaccination, including at tumor progression/relapse. Patients had residual fresh-frozen tumor tissue and more than two years of survival data. This CDR3 has 12 amino acids. J was trimmed by 5 bases and V by 7 bases; bases with no gene match: 4. Germline V gene sequence: CDR1 SNHLY, CDR2 FYNNEI.

The sample here was blood, taken after dendritic cell vaccination. The J gene is TRBJ2-7, the V gene TRBV2; 8 bases are a match to TRBD1. This TCR derives from a human donor with glioblastoma. CDR3 bases: TGTGCCAGCAAGGACAGGGCTCACGAGCAGTACTTC. It encodes CASKDRAHEQYF.